This TCR beta chain was observed in a study of T cell responses to AZD1222 COVID-19 vaccine. As for the study in general: Pooled in the analysis were second doses at about 4 or about 12 weeks. Study-wide results and limits: There were mostly white British donors and more females than males, and clonal diversity was possibly underestimated. Seropositivity was recorded at baseline in only 5 or 6 AZD1222 recipients. The study found Spike-specific TCR breadth and depth rose after two AZD1222 doses.

As concerns this clone: Its antigen is unknown.

Libraries were prepared by immunoSEQ multiplex PCR; TCRdb keeps only in-frame clonotypes and omits some of them. The sample includes 140,000 to 150,000 clones, approximately 93% seen only once; the top ten take roughly 5%. This CDR3 region has 17 residues. J was trimmed by 3 bases and V by 0 bases; bases with no gene match: 8. Germline loops: CDR1 MGHRA, CDR2 YSYEKL. Specimen: peripheral blood, collected on day 0 of AZD1222 vaccination. This chain connects TRBV4-1 to TRBJ1-2; 9 bases fit TRBD1. The receptor comes from an adult in good health. CDR3 sequence: CASSQDQDRGLYYGYTF. For the CDR3, the DNA is TGCGCCAGCAGCCAAGATCAGGACAGGGGACTTTACTATGGCTACACCTTC.